Below are 15 T cell receptor beta chains sequenced from a single sample in a study of T-cell reconstitution after alpha-beta-depleted transplantation in children. The TCRbeta library was prepared with unique molecular identifiers. TCRdb processed the PCR reads anew with MiXCR; each CDR3 protein has one entry. Among about 980,000 distinct CDR3 sequences listed, about 29% were seen once. This material consisted of PBMCs, mostly from graft donor cells, taken 360 days after TCRalphabeta/CD19-depleted stem cell transplant. These receptors were obtained from a boy in the first two years of life who had a stem cell transplant for SCID, so the T cells may come from the graft donor.

This chain joins TRBV9 and TRBJ2-7; 8 positions agree with TRBD2. This CDR3 contains 15 residues. V gave up 0 bases and J gave up 1 base; unmatched junction bases: 3. CDR1 is SGDLS and CDR2 is YYNGEE in the germline V gene. In DNA, the CDR3 is TGTGCCAGCAGCGTAGCGGGGGGGATGTCCTACGAGCAGTACTTC. Its translation: CASSVAGGMSYEQYF.

This chain connects TRBV5-1 to TRBJ1-2, with D possibly matching TRBD1 (6 bases). Trimming took 2 bases from V and 5 from J, leaving 25 bases between them. This CDR3 contains 18 residues. Germline V CDR1 and CDR2: SGHRS, YFSETQ. As DNA, the CDR3 is TGCGCCAGCAGCTTAACAGGGAATGTACCACGGGTAATTTATGGCTACACCTTC. Its translation is CASSLTGNVPRVIYGYTF.

The chain combines TRBV9 with TRBJ2-2; D not certain. Germline values: CDR1 SGDLS, CDR2 YYNGEE. V lost 0 bases and J 3 bases, leaving 9 bases between the germline ends. The CDR3 length is 15 residues. The CDR3 bases are TGTGCCAGCAGCGTAGGCGTAGGGCACACCGGGGAGCTGTTTTTT. It encodes CASSVGVGHTGELFF.

This rearrangement joins TRBV7-9 to TRBJ2-7; D not certain. CDR1 and CDR2 from the germline V gene are SEHNR and FQNEAQ (reference sequence). This CDR3 comprises 11 residues. Trimming took off 5 bases at V and 7 bases at J, with 9 bases between the two ends. CDR3 amino acids: CASSHNSEQYF. Here the CDR3 DNA reads TGTGCCAGCAGCCATAATTCGGAGCAGTACTTC.

This clonotype appeared a few times. The chain employs TRBV30 and TRBJ2-2; D not resolved. Germline CDR1 reads GTSNPN; CDR2 reads SVGIG (reference sequence). This CDR3 region has 13 residues. Trimming left V 0 bases short and J 7 bases short, with 9 bases between. The CDR3: CAWSVGLGGELFF. CDR3 nucleotide sequence: TGTGCCTGGAGTGTAGGGTTGGGCGGGGAGCTGTTTTTT.

The gene calls are TRBV5-1 and TRBJ2-1; possible D gene TRBD1, 5 bases. Germline V gene data show CDR1 as SGHRS and CDR2 as YFSETQ. The CDR3 loop spans 14 amino acids. The V gene lost 4 bases and the J gene lost 8 bases, with 16 bases spanning the gap. The DNA of the CDR3 is TGCGCCAGCAGCCCTGCAGGCAGGGTGGATGAGCAGTTCTTC. This translates into CASSPAGRVDEQFF.

This chain uses TRBV12-3 or TRBV12-4 with TRBJ2-3; D is perhaps TRBD1 (6 bases). V lost 5 bases, J lost 2 bases, and 17 bases lay in between. This CDR3 has 16 amino acids. The CDR3 spells CASSSIGQLSTDTQYF. The CDR3 DNA sequence: TGTGCCAGCAGTAGCATCGGACAGTTATCCACAGATACGCAGTATTTT.

This rearrangement joins TRBV20-1 to TRBJ2-7; D might be TRBD1 (5 bases). Germline CDR1 reads DFQATT; CDR2 reads SNEGSKA (reference sequence). The CDR3 totals 13 residues. V dropped 0 bases and J dropped 1 base, with 7 bases sitting between them. CDR3 region: CSARDDSSYEQYF. DNA for the CDR3: TGCAGTGCTAGAGATGACAGTTCCTACGAGCAGTACTTC.

The rearrangement links TRBV20-1 to TRBJ2-2; D ambiguous. Germline CDR1 DFQATT, CDR2 SNEGSKA (reference sequence). The length of the CDR3 is 14 residues. V was shortened by 3 bases and J by 8 bases, with 16 bases between the two germline ends. CDR3 in amino acids: CSARFGPSRGELFF. Written as DNA, the CDR3 is TGCAGTGCTAGGTTTGGACCCTCTCGAGGGGAGCTGTTTTTT.

The gene calls are TRBV5-1 and TRBJ2-3, with TRBD1 identical over 11 bases. The germline gives CDR1 SGHRS, CDR2 YFSETQ. With V trimmed by 3 bases and J by 5 bases, 5 bases remained unmatched. This CDR3 spans 15 amino acids. The CDR3 DNA sequence: TGCGCCAGCAGCTCGAGGACAGGGGGCAGAGATACGCAGTATTTT. Translating it yields CASSSRTGGRDTQYF.

DNA for the CDR3: TGCGCCAGCAGCTGGGGGGACAGGGGGCGAGCAGATACGCAGTATTTT. Amino acid sequence: CASSWGDRGRADTQYF. J is TRBJ2-3 and V is TRBV5-1; TRBD1 agrees at 12 bases. The CDR3 has 16 amino acids. J gave up 4 bases and V 3 bases, and 6 bases lay outside the gene matches. Germline V gives CDR1 SGHRS, CDR2 YFSETQ.

V is TRBV5-1 and J is TRBJ1-2; tentative D call: TRBD1 (5 bases). Germline V lookup: CDR1 SGHRS, CDR2 YFSETQ. The V and J ends lost 4 bases and 10 bases respectively, with 14 bases between them. The length of the CDR3 is 12 residues. The CDR3: CASSGGTSTYTF. Written as DNA, the CDR3 is TGCGCCAGCAGCGGCGGGACCTCAACCTACACCTTC.

This clonotype was counted only a few times. The chain joins TRBV6-1 to TRBJ2-4, with 7 bases identical to TRBD1. Germline V lookup: CDR1 MNHNS, CDR2 SASEGT. Losses at the gene ends were 5 bases for V and 5 bases for J; bases not matched to a gene: 3. The CDR3 runs to 13 residues. This chain's CDR3 is CASSPDRENIQYF. CDR3 in DNA: TGTGCCAGCAGTCCCGACAGGGAAAACATTCAGTACTTC.

This clonotype was found a few times. CDR3 sequence reads: CAIGPNSGNTIYF. The CDR3 coding sequence is TGTGCCATCGGTCCCAACTCTGGAAACACCATATATTTT. The V and J genes are TRBV10-3 and TRBJ1-3; the D is unclear. Per the germline V gene, CDR1 is ENHRY and CDR2 is SYGVKD. The CDR3 has 13 residues. V was clipped by 8 bases and J by 0 bases, with 8 bases between them.

The V and J genes are TRBV11-1 and TRBJ1-5; 7 bases agree with TRBD1. Germline V gene data show CDR1 as SGHAT and CDR2 as FQDESV (reference sequence). This CDR3 contains 19 residues. V lost 0 bases to trimming and J lost 0 bases; unmatched junction nucleotides: 11. Here the CDR3 DNA reads TGTGCCAGCAGCTTAGCAGGGGGCAGCGGCTATTATAGCAATCAGCCCCAGCATTTT. Its protein is CASSLAGGSGYYSNQPQHF.